These 19 T cell receptor beta chains originate from one sample sequenced in a study of response to subunit inactivated influenza vaccine. MiXCR, run by TCRdb on the RT-PCR reads, gives a single entry per CDR3 protein. The sample carries hundreds of thousands of distinct CDR3 sequences, approximately 7.1% recorded once. The material was PBMCs from blood, obtained less than 25 months after vaccination. The source of these receptors is a man between 50 and 69 years old who received an inactivated influenza vaccine.

This clonotype was detected ten times or more. The J gene is TRBJ1-1, the V gene TRBV10-3; 7 bases are a match to TRBD1. The CDR3 is 14 amino acids. The germline gives CDR1 ENHRY, CDR2 SYGVKD. The V gene end was trimmed by 6 bases and the J gene end by 5 bases; junction bases not matched to a gene: 9. CDR3 in amino acids: CAISSVRGDTEAFF. CDR3 DNA sequence: TGTGCCATCAGCTCCGTCAGGGGGGATACTGAAGCTTTCTTT.

The V call is TRBV20-1, the J call TRBJ1-5; weak D call: TRBD1 (5 bases). The CDR3 sequence is 14 residues long. Trimming pared 1 base from V and 6 bases from J, leaving 13 bases between. CDR1 and CDR2 (germline): DFQATT, SNEGSKA (reference sequence). The CDR3 nucleotides are TGCAGTGCTAGAGGCAGCAGGGTCGGTCAGCCCCAGCATTTT. Translated, it gives CSARGSRVGQPQHF.

This chain connects TRBV6-2 or TRBV6-3 to TRBJ2-2; TRBD1 matches 7 bases. Trimming cost V 1 base and J 6 bases; bases outside gene matches: 5. This CDR3 has 15 amino acids. Looked up from germline, CDR1 is MNHEY and CDR2 is SVGEGT. CDR3 nucleotide sequence: TGTGCCAGCAGTTACTTCAGGGGGACAGCCGGGGAGCTGTTTTTT. Amino acid sequence: CASSYFRGTAGELFF.

The sample holds many counts of this clonotype. The chain links TRBV3-1 to TRBJ1-1; 8 bases match TRBD1. The CDR3 has 15 amino acids. V lost 4 bases to trimming and J lost 2 bases; unmatched junction nucleotides: 6. Germline V gene data show CDR1 as LGHDT and CDR2 as YNNKEL (reference sequence). CDR3 sequence (DNA): TGTGCCAGCAGCCTCAGCGCAGGGGGCAACACTGAAGCTTTCTTT. As protein: CASSLSAGGNTEAFF.

This clonotype was picked up a small number of times. CDR3 in DNA: TGTGCCAGCAGCTTAAATCAGGCGCCCCAAGGTTACACCTTC. It yields the protein CASSLNQAPQGYTF. The chain carries TRBV7-2 and TRBJ1-2; D remains unclear. From germline, CDR1 is SGHTA and CDR2 FQGNSA. Between the trimmed V and J ends, which lost 2 bases and 11 bases, there was a span of 18 bases. The CDR3 contains 14 residues.

This clonotype was seen a few times. The chain joins TRBV15 to TRBJ2-1; D unresolved. Trimming removed 3 bases from V and 5 bases from J, with 8 bases in between. The germline V gene has CDR1 LNHNV and CDR2 YYDKDF (reference sequence). This CDR3 has 13 residues. CDR3 sequence (DNA): TGTGCCACCAGCAGTAACACAGACAATGAGCAGTTCTTC. It is translated as CATSSNTDNEQFF.

This clonotype was seen at least ten times. This chain links TRBV3-1 with TRBJ1-1; D remains unclear. The V gene's germline CDR1 is LGHDT and CDR2 YNNKEL (reference sequence). The CDR3 runs to 12 residues. Trimming removed 3 bases from V and 3 bases from J, with 5 bases in between. Here the CDR3 DNA reads TGTGCCAGCAGCCAGAGAGACACTGAAGCTTTCTTT. Its translation: CASSQRDTEAFF.

The V and J genes are TRBV20-1 and TRBJ2-7, with D perhaps matching TRBD1 or TRBD2 (5 bases each). V gave up 4 bases and J gave up 4 bases, with 14 bases separating them. CDR3 size: 13 residues. Germline V CDR1 and CDR2: DFQATT, SNEGSKA (reference sequence). In nucleotides, the CDR3 is TGCAGTGCTACCGGGACGTTTAAATACGAGCAGTACTTC. Translating gives CSATGTFKYEQYF.

This clonotype has a count of ten or more. The V gene is TRBV12-3 or TRBV12-4, the J gene TRBJ1-1; weak D call: TRBD1 (6 bases). CDR3 length: 13 residues. V lost 2 bases and J 6 bases, leaving 10 bases between the germline ends. The CDR3 here is CASSLNRVSEAFF. The CDR3 nucleotides read TGTGCCAGCAGTTTAAACAGGGTCTCTGAAGCTTTCTTT.

The chain has TRBV7-3 and TRBJ2-3; TRBD1 matches at 10 bases. The V gene's germline CDR1 is SGHTA and CDR2 FQGTGA. The CDR3 extends over 17 amino acids. After removal of 5 bases from V and 0 bases from J, the junction contained 8 bases not matched to a gene. The CDR3 is CASSLGTGDDSTDTQYF. The CDR3 region has the DNA TGTGCCAGCAGCCTGGGGACAGGGGATGATAGCACAGATACGCAGTATTTT. Looking up the rest from reference TRBV7-3 and TRBJ2-3 gives the full variable domain: GAGVSQTPSNKVTEKGKYVELRCDPISGHTALYWYRQSLGQGPEFLIYFQGTGAADDSGLPNDRFFAVRPEGSVSTLKIQRTERGDSAVYLCASSLGTGDDSTDTQYFGPGTRLTVL.

This clonotype has only a few counts. J is TRBJ2-7 and V is TRBV21-1; TRBD1, the D gene given by the table, was not confirmed from the DNA. TRBV21-1 is shown as a pseudogene. CDR3 length equals 12 residues. The CDR3 DNA reads TGTGCCAGCAGTGGGGGCCGCTACGAGCAGTACTTC. It codes for CASSGGRYEQYF.

The V gene is TRBV20-1, the J gene TRBJ2-5, with 13 nucleotides matching TRBD2. This CDR3 region has 14 residues. Trimming removed 7 bases from V and 3 bases from J; junction bases left unmatched: 5. From germline, CDR1 is DFQATT and CDR2 SNEGSKA (reference sequence). This CDR3 is CSVAGTSGKETQYF. For the CDR3, the DNA is TGCAGTGTAGCTGGGACTAGCGGGAAAGAGACCCAGTACTTC.

This clonotype was found many times. This chain uses TRBV28 with TRBJ2-7, with TRBD1 as a possible D gene (6 bases). CDR3 length: 14 residues. Trimming left V 4 bases short and J 4 bases short, with 14 bases between. Germline CDR1 MDHEN, CDR2 SYDVKM. The DNA of the CDR3 is TGTGCCAGCAGTTCCGGGACACGGGCATACGAGCAGTACTTC. Translation gives CASSSGTRAYEQYF.

This clonotype was seen a handful of times. A much larger clone sits a single nucleotide away, making a read error possible. V gene TRBV20-1 combines with J gene TRBJ2-1; tentative D call: TRBD2 (6 bases). This CDR3 comprises 12 residues. In germline, CDR1 is DFQATT, CDR2 SNEGSKA (reference sequence). Trimming shortened V by 0 bases and J by 7 bases, and 7 bases separated the two germline ends. The CDR3: CSARDGGNEQFF. As DNA, the CDR3 is TGCAGTGCTAGAGATGGGGGGAATGAGCAGTTCTTC.

The chain joins TRBV5-1 to TRBJ2-2; D is ambiguous. Trimming left V 4 bases short and J 7 bases short, with 20 bases between. The germline gives CDR1 SGHRS, CDR2 YFSETQ. The CDR3 loop spans 16 amino acids. CDR3 in amino acids: CASSSIAAGSGGELFF. Here the CDR3 DNA reads TGCGCCAGCAGCAGTATTGCGGCAGGAAGTGGCGGGGAGCTGTTTTTT.

This clonotype was counted between two and nine times. The rearrangement links TRBV18 to TRBJ1-5; possible D gene TRBD1, 6 bases. The CDR3 covers 14 residues. Trimming stripped 2 bases from V and 11 bases from J, with 16 bases between. CDR1 is KGHSH, CDR2 LQKENI, per germline. This CDR3 reads CASSPSGEPIAQHF. CDR3 bases: TGTGCCAGCTCACCATCAGGGGAACCGATCGCCCAGCATTTT. Full variable domain (missing parts from reference TRBV18 and TRBJ1-5): NAGVMQNPRHLVRRRGQEARLRCSPMKGHSHVYWYRQLPEEGLKFMVYLQKENIIDESGMPKERFSAEFPKEGPSILRIQQVVRGDSAAYFCASSPSGEPIAQHFGDGTRLSIL.

The table lists this clonotype with a few counts. This chain uses TRBV5-1 with TRBJ1-1; no reliable D call. The CDR3 sequence is 15 residues long. Germline V gene lookup returns CDR1 SGHRS and CDR2 YFSETQ. The V gene lost 1 base and the J gene lost 1 base, with 11 bases spanning the gap. CDR3 in amino acids: CASSLFPDSNTEAFF. In DNA form, the CDR3 reads TGCGCCAGCAGCTTGTTTCCGGACTCGAACACTGAAGCTTTCTTT. The variable domain in full, completed from reference TRBV5-1 and TRBJ1-1, reads KAGVTQTPRYLIKTRGQQVTLSCSPISGHRSVSWYQQTPGQGLQFLFEYFSETQRNKGNFPGRFSGRQFSNSRSEMNVSTLELGDSALYLCASSLFPDSNTEAFFGQGTRLTVV.

This clonotype came up many times. The chain couples TRBV5-5 to TRBJ1-5, with D maybe TRBD1 (5 bases). Germline loops: CDR1 SGHKS, CDR2 YYEKEE (reference sequence). V lost 1 base to trimming and J lost 0 bases, with 11 bases between them. This CDR3 region has 16 residues. CDR3 in amino acids: CASSLFRESSNQPQHF. The CDR3 nucleotides are TGTGCCAGCAGCTTGTTCAGGGAATCTAGCAATCAGCCCCAGCATTTT.

This clonotype was detected only a few times. This rearrangement joins TRBV24-1 to TRBJ1-2; D is undetermined. Germline CDR1 reads KGHDR; CDR2 reads SFDVKD. Trimming removed 5 bases from V and 8 bases from J, with 11 bases in between. There are 12 residues in the CDR3. The CDR3 protein is CATSGPSRGYTF. CDR3 sequence (DNA): TGTGCCACCAGTGGGCCGTCGAGAGGCTACACCTTC.